The text below deals with one T cell receptor beta chain. The data originate from a study of chemoradiotherapy in HPV16-positive cancers. The table came from immunoSEQ multiplex PCR; TCRdb's copy has only in-frame clones and leaves some out. The sample holds about 8,100 clones; 65% to 80% are singletons and the top ten take roughly 20%. In germline, CDR1 is SNHLY, CDR2 FYNNEI. This CDR3 contains 15 residues. V dropped 2 bases and J dropped 5 bases, with 15 bases sitting between them. This specimen was acquired from a patient who underwent chemoradiotherapy. The sequence was obtained from a human donor with HPV-associated anogenital cancer. The V and J genes are TRBV2 and TRBJ2-5; TRBD2 is a possible D gene (7 bases). As DNA, the CDR3 is TGTGCCAGCAGTGAAAGTAGAGGGGGGGGTGAGACCCAGTACTTC. Translating gives CASSESRGGGETQYF.